These 13 T cell receptor beta chains share one sample of origin, sequenced in a study of beta chain features in type 1 diabetes. Study observations and caveats: Shortening that was moderate but significant affected the TCRB CDR3s of Type 1 diabetes patients in all four CD4+ subsets.

No antigens are known for them. The study reverse transcribed the entire isolated RNA, so it sequenced expressed TCRB transcripts. Repertoires were generated with immunoSEQ multiplex PCR, while TCRdb's copy carries only in-frame clones and drops some. The sample contains 600,000 or so clones, over 13% of which appear only once. Sequencing was performed on naive CD4+ T cells from blood. The receptors derive from a young man with type 1 diabetes.

The rearrangement joins TRBV7-2 to TRBJ2-7; D perhaps matches TRBD2 (6 bases). Trimming took 2 bases from V and 0 from J, leaving 17 bases between them. This CDR3 region has 17 residues. Germline loops: CDR1 SGHTA, CDR2 FQGNSA. The CDR3 DNA reads as TGTGCCAGCAGCTTATTAACTAGCCTTTTTAGCTCCTACGAGCAGTACTTC. This gives the protein CASSLLTSLFSSYEQYF.

This clone was found a few times. The chain links TRBV30 to TRBJ2-4; possible D gene TRBD1, 5 bases. Trimming removed 1 base from V and 0 bases from J, with 16 bases in between. CDR1 and CDR2 (germline): GTSNPN, SVGIG (reference sequence). The CDR3 has 17 amino acids. CDR3 coding DNA: TGTGCCTGGAGTGCCGACAGTGAAGGATTAGCCAAAAACATTCAGTACTTC. This sequence encodes CAWSADSEGLAKNIQYF.

The gene calls are TRBV9 and TRBJ2-5; 10 bases map to TRBD2. The CDR3 consists of 18 residues. The J segment lost 1 base and the V segment lost 2 bases, leaving 11 bases of the junction unmatched. Germline V lookup: CDR1 SGDLS, CDR2 YYNGEE. The CDR3 region is CASSVSSSSGSFQETQYF. The CDR3 coding sequence is TGTGCCAGCAGCGTCTCATCCTCTAGCGGGAGTTTCCAAGAGACCCAGTACTTC. Full variable domain (missing parts from reference TRBV9 and TRBJ2-5): DSGVTQTPKHLITATGQRVTLRCSPRSGDLSVYWYQQSLDQGLQFLIQYYNGEERAKGNILERFSAQQFPDLHSELNLSSLELGDSALYFCASSVSSSSGSFQETQYFGPGTRLLVL.

CDR3 nucleotides: TGTGCCAGCAGCCCCCGGGACCCCTCCTACGAGCAGTACTTC. Amino acid sequence: CASSPRDPSYEQYF. This chain links TRBV9 with TRBJ2-7, with D possibly being TRBD1 or TRBD2 (5 bases each). Trimming left V 4 bases short and J 0 bases short, with 11 bases between. CDR3 size: 14 residues. CDR1 is SGDLS, CDR2 YYNGEE, per germline. The full variable domain, with the rest looked up from reference TRBV9 and TRBJ2-7, is DSGVTQTPKHLITATGQRVTLRCSPRSGDLSVYWYQQSLDQGLQFLIQYYNGEERAKGNILERFSAQQFPDLHSELNLSSLELGDSALYFCASSPRDPSYEQYFGPGTRLTVT.

This clone was observed a few times. The J gene is TRBJ2-7, the V gene TRBV11-2; TRBD1 is a possible D gene (5 bases). Germline assignment: CDR1 SGHAT and CDR2 FQNNGV. CDR3 length: 15 residues. The V gene lost 3 bases and the J gene lost 2 bases, with 14 bases spanning the gap. The CDR3 region has the DNA TGTGCCAGCAGCTTTACCCCGGACACCGCCTACGAGCAGTACTTC. This codes for CASSFTPDTAYEQYF.

A few counts support this clone. This rearrangement joins TRBV9 to TRBJ2-5; D is undetermined. Germline V gene lookup returns CDR1 SGDLS and CDR2 YYNGEE. V lost 0 bases and J 3 bases, leaving 6 bases between the germline ends. The CDR3 extends over 13 amino acids. The CDR3 loop is CASSVVPEETQYF. The CDR3 DNA follows: TGTGCCAGCAGCGTAGTACCCGAAGAGACCCAGTACTTC.

The chain carries TRBV30 and TRBJ1-5; D gene uncertain. V was clipped by 0 bases and J by 0 bases, with 9 bases between them. The germline gives CDR1 GTSNPN, CDR2 SVGIG (reference sequence). This CDR3 region has 15 residues. The DNA for the CDR3 is TGTGCCTGGAGTGTACGGCAGCTTAGCAATCAGCCCCAGCATTTT. Its translation is CAWSVRQLSNQPQHF.

The V gene is TRBV4-3, the J gene TRBJ1-5; no firm D call. The CDR3 loop spans 13 amino acids. Germline-derived CDR1 and CDR2 are LGHNA and YSLEER. Trimming removed 3 bases from V and 6 bases from J, with 9 bases in between. The CDR3 spells CASSHGTGQPQHF. As DNA, the CDR3 is TGCGCCAGCAGCCACGGTACGGGTCAGCCCCAGCATTTT.

V usage is TRBV28 and J usage is TRBJ1-5, with 7 bases aligning to TRBD1. CDR3 size: 15 residues. V lost 6 bases and J lost 1; bases outside the gene matches: 6. CDR1 is MDHEN, CDR2 SYDVKM, per germline. This CDR3 is CASSPSTGSNQPQHF. The CDR3, as DNA: TGTGCCAGCAGCCCCTCGACAGGGAGCAATCAGCCCCAGCATTTT.

This clone was seen more than once but under ten times. V usage is TRBV28 and J usage is TRBJ1-1, with D possibly TRBD1 on 6 matching bases. Germline V gene sequence: CDR1 MDHEN, CDR2 SYDVKM. This CDR3 comprises 14 residues. V lost 2 bases, J lost 4 bases, and 11 bases lay in between. Written as DNA, the CDR3 is TGTGCCAGCAGTTTACCCCAGGGGATCACTGAAGCTTTCTTT. Translation: CASSLPQGITEAFF.

J is TRBJ2-5 and V is TRBV7-3; the D gene is possibly TRBD1 (6 bases). CDR3 length: 15 residues. The V end was cut by 6 bases, the J end by 5 bases, with 19 bases between. CDR1 and CDR2 (germline): SGHTA, FQGTGA. CDR3 residues: CASSPGQMGAETQYF. CDR3 nucleotide sequence: TGTGCCAGCAGTCCTGGACAGATGGGGGCGGAGACCCAGTACTTC.

This clone was detected only a few times. V is TRBV9 and J is TRBJ1-1; a weak D match, TRBD1 (5 bases). The V gene lost 3 bases and the J gene lost 1 base, with 13 bases spanning the gap. From germline, CDR1 is SGDLS and CDR2 YYNGEE. CDR3 size: 15 residues. DNA of the CDR3: TGTGCCAGCAGCGCTTTAGCCGGGGCGAACACTGAAGCTTTCTTT. This gives the protein CASSALAGANTEAFF.

This clone was picked up many times. Distinct nucleotide sequences in the sample also encode this CDR3. This sequence joins TRBV7-9 and TRBJ2-7; D ambiguous. V was clipped by 4 bases and J by 2 bases, with 0 bases between them. CDR1 and CDR2 (germline): SEHNR, FQNEAQ (reference sequence). The CDR3 is made up of 10 amino acids. The CDR3 sequence is CASSSYEQYF. The CDR3 bases are TGTGCCAGCAGCTCCTACGAGCAGTACTTC.